The text below deals with one T cell receptor (beta chain). Antigen unknown. The CDR3 is 13 residues long. Germline V CDR1 and CDR2: MDHEN, SYDVKM. Trimming left V 6 bases short and J 1 base short, with 7 bases between. During colonoscopy, one to two rectal pinch biopsies were collected. The table came from immunoSEQ multiplex PCR; TCRdb's copy has only in-frame clones and leaves some out. Altogether approximately 11,000 clones are present, 80% to 90% being singletons, with the ten largest covering around 3.6%. This entry belongs to a study of pediatric ulcerative colitis. Notes on the study in general: All ulcerative colitis patients, but no controls, carried a couple of rectal clonotypes.

Sequencing was performed on gut tissue. The rearrangement links TRBV28 to TRBJ2-1; tentative D call: TRBD2 (5 bases). This sequence originates from a girl under 18 who was a control in a study of pediatric ulcerative colitis. CDR3 residues: CASRRVSYNEQFF. CDR3 nucleotides: TGTGCCAGCAGGAGGGTATCCTACAATGAGCAGTTCTTC. Looking up the rest from reference TRBV28 and TRBJ2-1 gives the full variable domain: DVKVTQSSRYLVKRTGEKVFLECVQDMDHENMFWYRQDPGLGLRLIYFSYDVKMKEKGDIPEGYSVSREKKERFSLILESASTNQTSMYLCASRRVSYNEQFFGPGTRLTVL.